Presented here are 11 T cell receptor beta chains from one specimen sequenced in a study of blood T cell repertoires in COVID-19. Assay: immunoSEQ multiplex PCR; the TCRdb copy retains only in-frame clones and omits some. Among 150,000 to 200,000 clones listed, around 82% were seen once. The sequenced sample consisted of peripheral blood. The receptor source for this set is a man aged 55-75 years with active or convalescent COVID-19.

The chain combines TRBV27 with TRBJ2-1; 10 nucleotides match TRBD2. Trimming at V came to 8 bases and at J to 9 bases, leaving 7 bases not matched to a gene. CDR1 is MNHEY, CDR2 SMNVEV, per germline (reference sequence). CDR3 length: 13 residues. CDR3 sequence: CASLAGGLGEQFF. The CDR3 bases are TGTGCCAGCTTAGCGGGGGGCTTAGGTGAGCAGTTCTTC.

The chain combines TRBV13 with TRBJ2-7; no clear D gene. Germline lookup yields CDR1 PRHDT and CDR2 FYEKMQ (reference sequence). This CDR3 has 11 residues. Deletions cut 4 bases from V and 4 bases from J, with 5 bases between. As DNA, the CDR3 is TGTGCCAGCAGCTCAAAATACGAGCAGTACTTC. It encodes CASSSKYEQYF. Full variable domain (remainder filled in from reference TRBV13 and TRBJ2-7): AAGVIQSPRHLIKEKRETATLKCYPIPRHDTVYWYQQGPGQDPQFLISFYEKMQSDKGSIPDRFSAQQFSDYHSELNMSSLELGDSALYFCASSSKYEQYFGPGTRLTVT.

V gene TRBV28 combines with J gene TRBJ2-5, with TRBD1 as a possible D gene (6 bases). The CDR3 consists of 19 residues. Per the germline V gene, CDR1 is MDHEN and CDR2 is SYDVKM. Trimming cost V 3 bases and J 3 bases, with 26 bases left between them. This chain's CDR3 is CASSFTGYPTRGSKETQYF. For the CDR3, the DNA is TGTGCCAGCAGTTTTACAGGGTACCCAACCCGGGGCTCCAAAGAGACCCAGTACTTC.

The rearrangement links TRBV7-2 to TRBJ1-2; D is ambiguous. V lost 1 base and J 3 bases, leaving 12 bases between the germline ends. The CDR3 is made up of 15 amino acids. The germline V gene encodes CDR1 SGHTA and CDR2 FQGNSA. CDR3 amino acids: CASSLEYPSYYGYTF. DNA of the CDR3: TGTGCCAGCAGCTTAGAATATCCCTCTTACTATGGCTACACCTTC.

In its sample, this clone was seen a few times. The chain is built from TRBV5-6 and TRBJ1-1; D remains unclear. V was pared by 1 base and J by 5 bases, with 6 bases between. CDR1 SGHDT and CDR2 YYEEEE come from the germline V gene. This CDR3 comprises 12 residues. The CDR3 DNA reads as TGTGCCAGCAGCTTGCTACAGACTGAAGCTTTCTTT. Amino acid sequence: CASSLLQTEAFF. Together with reference TRBV5-6 and TRBJ1-1, the CDR3 gives the full variable domain: DAGVTQSPTHLIKTRGQQVTLRCSPKSGHDTVSWYQQALGQGPQFIFQYYEEEERQRGNFPDRFSGHQFPNYSSELNVNALLLGDSALYLCASSLLQTEAFFGQGTRLTVV.

The rearrangement joins TRBV6-5 to TRBJ2-1, with 7 bases identical to TRBD1. Trimming at V came to 6 bases and at J to 3 bases, leaving 11 bases not matched to a gene. This CDR3 has 16 residues. Germline values: CDR1 MNHEY, CDR2 SVGAGI. CDR3 loop: CASSYRPWTGYNEQFF. The DNA for the CDR3 is TGTGCCAGCAGCTACAGGCCCTGGACAGGCTACAATGAGCAGTTCTTC.

The chain joins TRBV12-3 or TRBV12-4 to TRBJ2-2; 7 bases map to TRBD1. V lost 10 bases to trimming and J lost 3 bases; unmatched junction nucleotides: 5. This CDR3 region has 13 residues. The CDR3 nucleotides are TGTGCCACCCAGGGACAGTACACCGGGGAGCTGTTTTTT. Translated: CATQGQYTGELFF.

This clone was picked up one time. This sequence joins TRBV15 and TRBJ2-7; D not resolved. Germline CDR1 is LNHNV and CDR2 is YYDKDF (reference sequence). The CDR3 totals 16 residues. The ends were cut back, 1 base at V and 4 bases at J, with 17 bases in the middle. This chain's CDR3 is CATSRASPASGYEQYF. CDR3 DNA: TGTGCCACCAGCAGAGCCTCACCAGCTTCAGGTTACGAGCAGTACTTC.

The V call is TRBV10-2, the J call TRBJ1-1; TRBD1 matches at 10 bases. CDR3 length equals 14 residues. Germline V lookup: CDR1 WSHSY, CDR2 SAAADI. J was trimmed by 3 bases and V by 6 bases; bases with no gene match: 4. Written as DNA, the CDR3 is TGCGCCAGCAGAGGACAGGGGGTGCACACTGAAGCTTTCTTT. It translates to CASRGQGVHTEAFF.

The chain uses TRBV5-1 and TRBJ2-2; 11 bases map to TRBD2. V was pared by 1 base and J by 7 bases, with 3 bases of the junction left unmatched. CDR3 size: 15 residues. CDR1 is SGHRS, CDR2 YFSETQ, per germline. The DNA of the CDR3 is TGCGCCAGCAGCTTGCTAGCGGGAGGTAGCGGGGAGCTGTTTTTT. Translated, it gives CASSLLAGGSGELFF.

This clone was detected only once. The V call is TRBV4-1, the J call TRBJ1-4; 9 bases align to TRBD1. CDR3 length: 16 residues. Trimming at V came to 1 base and at J to 6 bases, leaving 6 bases not matched to a gene. Germline CDR1 is MGHRA and CDR2 is YSYEKL. CDR3 DNA sequence: TGCGCCAGCAGCCAAGGGGTTAGACAGGGGGATGAAAAACTGTTTTTT. Its translation is CASSQGVRQGDEKLFF.